The rows below give T cell receptor beta chains drawn from one sample of a study of T cell responses to AZD1222 COVID-19 vaccine. Sequencing used immunoSEQ multiplex PCR; TCRdb keeps in-frame clones, though not all of them. The sample lists around 44,000 clones, 80% to 90% occurring once. The input for sequencing was peripheral blood, taken 28 days after the second AZD1222 dose. These receptors were collected from an adult who received the AZD1222 COVID-19 vaccine. Each CDR3 is given with its conserved first and last residue. Each record gives: J gene, D gene, clone size, V gene, CDR3 protein, CDR3 DNA. D genes are given only for firm matches. Clone size is given for some rows only: seen once, a few or many times, or a class if the clone is expanded.

TRBJ2-2	NA	NA	TRBV11-3	CASSGTVNTGELFF	TGTGCCAGCAGCGGGACGGTGAACACCGGGGAGCTGTTTTTT
TRBJ2-1	TRBD2	NA	TRBV19	CASSIDARTSGREDYNEQFF	TGTGCCAGTAGTATAGATGCAAGGACTAGCGGGAGGGAGGACTACAATGAGCAGTTCTTC
TRBJ2-6	NA	NA	TRBV10-3	CAISAGGPSSGANVLTF	TGTGCCATCAGTGCCGGGGGCCCCAGCTCTGGGGCCAACGTCCTGACTTTC
TRBJ2-3	NA	NA	TRBV11-2	CASSLVAYGTDTQYF	TGTGCCAGCAGCTTAGTTGCGTATGGCACAGATACGCAGTATTTT
TRBJ2-7	NA	NA	TRBV12-5	CASGLGRDYEQYF	TGTGCTAGTGGTTTGGGCAGGGACTACGAGCAGTACTTC
TRBJ2-7	NA	few	TRBV3-1/TRBV3-2	CASSQGGNSYEQYF	TGTGCCAGCAGCCAAGGGGGGAACTCCTACGAGCAGTACTTC
TRBJ2-2	NA	NA	TRBV24-1	CATSDLINTGELFF	TGTGCCACCAGTGACCTTATTAACACCGGGGAGCTGTTTTTT
TRBJ2-5	NA	NA	TRBV9	CASSVGGVLQETQYF	TGTGCCAGCAGCGTAGGCGGAGTTTTACAAGAGACCCAGTACTTC
TRBJ1-5	NA	few	TRBV13	CASVHPLVYQPQHF	TGTGCCAGCGTACATCCATTAGTTTATCAGCCCCAGCATTTT
TRBJ1-1	TRBD1	NA	TRBV19	CASSMKRTGGTEAFF	TGTGCCAGTAGTATGAAAAGGACAGGGGGCACTGAAGCTTTCTTT
TRBJ1-5	NA	NA	TRBV18	CASSREQGIQPQHF	TGTGCCAGCTCACGTGAACAGGGAATCCAGCCCCAGCATTTT
TRBJ2-3	TRBD2	NA	TRBV3-1/TRBV3-2	CASSQASGPTDTQYF	TGTGCCAGCAGCCAAGCTAGCGGGCCCACAGATACGCAGTATTTT
TRBJ1-5	TRBD1	few	TRBV15	CATSGRQGGQPQHF	TGTGCCACCAGCGGGAGACAGGGTGGACAGCCCCAGCATTTT
TRBJ2-7	TRBD2	NA	TRBV7-8	CASSLAGGLDSYEQYF	TGTGCCAGCAGCTTAGCGGGAGGGCTCGACTCCTACGAGCAGTACTTC
TRBJ2-2	TRBD2	NA	TRBV29-1	CSVQRTSGRFTGELFF	TGCAGCGTTCAGAGGACTAGCGGGAGGTTCACCGGGGAGCTGTTTTTT
TRBJ1-6	TRBD1	NA	TRBV6-5	CASRTGGSSPLHF	TGTGCCAGCAGAACAGGGGGTAGTTCACCCCTCCACTTT
TRBJ2-2	NA	NA	TRBV28	CASSFARGVTGELFF	TGTGCCAGCAGTTTTGCCAGGGGAGTAACCGGGGAGCTGTTTTTT
TRBJ2-7	TRBD2	NA	TRBV27	CASRTGTSGSYEQYF	TGTGCCAGCAGAACCGGGACTAGCGGGAGCTACGAGCAGTACTTC
TRBJ2-5	NA	NA	TRBV10-1	CASSDSGNQETQYF	TGCGCCAGCAGTGACTCAGGGAACCAAGAGACCCAGTACTTC
TRBJ1-2	NA	NA	TRBV28	CASSFSDYGYTF	TGTGCCAGCAGTTTCTCGGACTATGGCTACACCTTC
TRBJ2-7	NA	NA	TRBV10-2	CASSDLRGYEQYF	TGCGCCAGCAGCGACCTGAGAGGCTACGAGCAGTACTTC
TRBJ2-7	NA	NA	TRBV30	CAWSVGGYEQYF	TGTGCCTGGAGTGTCGGAGGTTACGAGCAGTACTTC
TRBJ2-2	TRBD2	NA	TRBV19	CASSTMTSPGTGELFF	TGTGCCAGTAGTACCATGACTAGCCCCGGCACCGGGGAGCTGTTTTTT
TRBJ1-5	NA	NA	TRBV24-1	CATSGGRAKPQHF	TGTGCCACCAGTGGGGGCAGGGCGAAGCCCCAGCATTTT
TRBJ1-3	NA	once	TRBV10-1	CASSRAGSPGNTIYF	TGCGCCAGCAGTAGGGCAGGGTCCCCTGGAAACACCATATATTTT
TRBJ1-5	TRBD1	NA	TRBV6-5	CASAGQGNQPQHF	TGTGCCAGCGCGGGACAGGGGAATCAGCCCCAGCATTTT
TRBJ2-1	TRBD2	NA	TRBV5-4	CASSLDIGGSSYNEQFF	TGTGCCAGCAGCTTGGATATCGGCGGGAGCTCCTACAATGAGCAGTTCTTC
TRBJ2-1	NA	NA	TRBV5-1	CASSLAARALGDEQFF	TGCGCCAGCAGCTTGGCTGCGCGGGCCCTAGGGGATGAGCAGTTCTTC
TRBJ2-3	NA	NA	TRBV29-1	CSVRGSTDTQYF	TGCAGCGTCCGCGGGAGCACAGATACGCAGTATTTT
TRBJ2-5	NA	NA	TRBV5-1	CASSLNLADSQETQYF	TGCGCCAGCAGCTTGAATCTGGCGGACTCCCAAGAGACCCAGTACTTC
TRBJ2-1	NA	few	TRBV7-2	CASSLVVGTYNEQFF	TGTGCCAGCAGCTTAGTTGTGGGGACGTACAATGAGCAGTTCTTC
TRBJ1-5	TRBD1	NA	TRBV28	CASSSRDREVGQPQHF	TGTGCCAGCAGTTCGAGGGACAGGGAGGTTGGTCAGCCCCAGCATTTT
TRBJ1-3	TRBD1	NA	TRBV27	CASRTGGGNTIYF	TGTGCCAGCAGGACAGGGGGAGGAAACACCATATATTTT
TRBJ1-5	TRBD1	NA	TRBV19	CASSRTGQQPQHF	TGTGCCAGTAGTAGGACAGGGCAACAGCCCCAGCATTTT
TRBJ2-1	TRBD2	NA	TRBV7-8	CASSSGTSLQDEQFF	TGTGCCAGCAGCTCCGGGACTAGTCTCCAAGATGAGCAGTTCTTC
TRBJ1-2	NA	NA	TRBV5-8	CASGPRARRYGYTF	TGTGCCAGCGGCCCCAGGGCCCGACGCTATGGCTACACCTTC
TRBJ1-6	TRBD1	NA	TRBV20-1	CSASTGGSPLHF	TGCAGTGCTAGTACAGGGGGATCACCCCTCCACTTT
TRBJ2-5	NA	NA	TRBV14	CASSQVLRETQYF	TGTGCCAGCAGCCAAGTGTTAAGAGAGACCCAGTACTTC
TRBJ2-7	TRBD1	NA	TRBV6-5	CASSSPGQGTHEQYF	TGTGCCAGCAGTTCTCCGGGACAGGGGACCCACGAGCAGTACTTC
TRBJ2-5	NA	NA	TRBV6-2/TRBV6-3	CASSYPLGGQETQYF	TGTGCCAGCAGTTACCCCCTCGGCGGCCAAGAGACCCAGTACTTC
TRBJ2-3	NA	NA	TRBV5-4	CASSPTVRGTDTQYF	TGTGCCAGCAGCCCCACGGTTCGGGGAACAGATACGCAGTATTTT
TRBJ1-4	TRBD1	few	TRBV23-1	CASTPGQGREKLFF	TGCGCCAGCACCCCGGGACAGGGGAGGGAAAAACTGTTTTTT
TRBJ1-1	NA	NA	TRBV5-1	CASSLGQDTEAFF	TGCGCCAGCAGCTTGGGACAAGACACTGAAGCTTTCTTT
TRBJ1-6	NA	NA	TRBV19	CASKDGPNSPLHF	TGTGCCAGTAAAGACGGGCCAAATTCACCCCTCCACTTT
TRBJ1-4	NA	NA	TRBV15	CATSRDRDRLSEKLFF	TGTGCCACCAGCAGAGATCGGGACCGGCTGAGTGAAAAACTGTTTTTT
TRBJ2-7	NA	NA	TRBV6-5	CASSYSSGLSYEQYF	TGTGCCAGCAGTTATTCAAGCGGGCTCTCCTACGAGCAGTACTTC
TRBJ2-1	TRBD2	NA	TRBV9	CASSVVGEGLGNEQFF	TGTGCCAGCAGCGTAGTTGGGGAGGGCCTGGGTAATGAGCAGTTCTTC
TRBJ1-5	NA	NA	TRBV28	CASSSPSAGNQPQHF	TGTGCCAGCAGTTCCCCATCCGCAGGTAATCAGCCCCAGCATTTT
TRBJ2-7	NA	once	TRBV29-1	CSVLLGPYEQYF	TGCAGCGTCCTCTTGGGACCTTACGAGCAGTACTTC
TRBJ1-5	NA	few	TRBV4-1	CASSHGLGLVVSNQPQHF	TGCGCCAGCAGCCATGGTTTAGGACTAGTAGTTAGCAATCAGCCCCAGCATTTT
TRBJ2-3	TRBD2	NA	TRBV7-9	CASSLRGTSGSRDTQYF	TGTGCCAGCAGCTTACGGGGGACTAGCGGCTCCCGCGATACGCAGTATTTT
TRBJ2-7	NA	NA	TRBV20-1	CSASGLQYEQYF	TGCAGTGCTAGTGGGCTACAATACGAGCAGTACTTC
TRBJ1-1	NA	once	TRBV10-3	CAISESGSGNTEAFF	TGTGCCATCAGTGAGTCGGGCTCCGGGAACACTGAAGCTTTCTTT
TRBJ2-7	NA	NA	TRBV21-1	CASSPGQGPHEQYF	TGTGCCAGCAGCCCGGGACAGGGCCCTCACGAGCAGTACTTC